Presented here are 9 T cell receptor beta chains from one specimen sequenced in a study of shared clonotypes between healthy human individuals. Sequencing used immunoSEQ multiplex PCR; TCRdb keeps in-frame clones, though not all of them. The repertoire holds about 600,000 clones, with about 98% as singletons. Naive CD8 cells, CD45RO-negative and positively selected for CCR7, excluded terminally differentiated effector memory CD45RA+ cells. Sequenced material: naive CD8+ T cells sorted from blood. These receptors originate from a man aged 25-45 years in good health.

The rearrangement links TRBV5-4 to TRBJ2-1; D gene uncertain. Germline assignment: CDR1 SGHNT and CDR2 YYREEE (reference sequence). V gave up 0 bases and J gave up 6 bases, with 4 bases separating them. The CDR3 contains 12 residues. The CDR3 DNA reads as TGTGCCAGCAGCTTGGCAGTCAATGAGCAGTTCTTC. Encoded protein: CASSLAVNEQFF.

In this sample, this clone turned up once. The chain combines TRBV5-8 with TRBJ1-1; the D is unclear. The CDR3 contains 17 residues. The V gene's germline CDR1 is SGHTS and CDR2 YDEGEE. Trimming removed 4 bases at V and 0 bases at J, with 19 bases between. The CDR3 region is CASSPGWVRRMNTEAFF. CDR3 nucleotides: TGTGCCAGCAGCCCCGGCTGGGTGAGGAGGATGAACACTGAAGCTTTCTTT. The whole variable domain, remainder taken from reference TRBV5-8 and TRBJ1-1, is EAGVTQSPTHLIKTRGQQATLRCSPISGHTSVYWYQQALGLGLQFLLWYDEGEERNRGNFPPRFSGRQFPNYSSELNVNALELEDSALYLCASSPGWVRRMNTEAFFGQGTRLTVV.

The chain combines TRBV7-6 with TRBJ2-5, with D perhaps being TRBD1 or TRBD2 (6 bases each). The germline V gene has CDR1 SGHVS and CDR2 FNYEAQ. This CDR3 is 18 amino acids long. Trimming stripped 3 bases from V and 1 base from J, with 21 bases between. In nucleotides, the CDR3 is TGTGCCAGCAGCTTGAACCCGACAGGCAGGGACTCCCAAGAGACCCAGTACTTC. It translates to CASSLNPTGRDSQETQYF.

The chain joins TRBV28 to TRBJ2-2; D gene ambiguous. Trimming took off 6 bases at V and 4 bases at J, with 18 bases between the two ends. The CDR3 has 16 amino acids. Germline V lookup: CDR1 MDHEN, CDR2 SYDVKM. This CDR3 is CASSPRWVLTTGELFF. The CDR3 nucleotides are TGTGCCAGCAGCCCCCGATGGGTCCTGACCACCGGGGAGCTGTTTTTT.

V is TRBV29-1 and J is TRBJ2-1, with D perhaps TRBD1 (6 bases). Germline V lookup: CDR1 SQVTM, CDR2 ANQGSEA. V was cut by 4 bases and J by 12 bases, with 13 bases left in between. The CDR3 loop spans 11 amino acids. CDR3 region: CSVAHRVGQFF. The DNA for the CDR3 is TGCAGCGTTGCCCACAGGGTGGGGCAGTTCTTC.

The chain uses TRBV4-3 and TRBJ2-5; 7 positions agree with TRBD2. Germline CDR1 is LGHNA and CDR2 is YSLEER. The CDR3 runs 15 residues. Trimming cost V 0 bases and J 3 bases; bases outside gene matches: 4. CDR3 sequence: CASSQDQGGEETQYF. CDR3 coding DNA: TGCGCCAGCAGCCAAGATCAGGGAGGGGAAGAGACCCAGTACTTC.

The V and J genes are TRBV7-9 and TRBJ2-1; D unclear. From germline, CDR1 is SEHNR and CDR2 FQNEAQ (reference sequence). The CDR3 length is 13 residues. The V end was cut by 7 bases, the J end by 8 bases, with 15 bases between. CDR3 coding DNA: TGTGCCAGCAACATACGGCTAGGCCATGAGCAGTTCTTC. Translated, it gives CASNIRLGHEQFF.

The chain recombines TRBV29-1 with TRBJ2-7; TRBD2 aligns across 12 bases. Germline lookup yields CDR1 SQVTM and CDR2 ANQGSEA. The length of the CDR3 is 14 residues. V shed 6 bases and J 2 bases; nucleotides not matched to a gene: 5. The DNA of the CDR3 is TGCAGCGTCGAGCTAGCGGGAGGGCCCTACGAGCAGTACTTC. Amino acid sequence: CSVELAGGPYEQYF.

The chain employs TRBV7-9 and TRBJ2-2; the D gene could be TRBD1 or TRBD2 (5 bases each). With 4 bases removed from V and 2 bases from J, the gap between germline ends came to 11 bases. The CDR3 totals 15 residues. Germline V gene data show CDR1 as SEHNR and CDR2 as FQNEAQ (reference sequence). CDR3 sequence (DNA): TGTGCCAGCAGCTCGGGGCCGACCAACACCGGGGAGCTGTTTTTT. Its protein product is CASSSGPTNTGELFF.